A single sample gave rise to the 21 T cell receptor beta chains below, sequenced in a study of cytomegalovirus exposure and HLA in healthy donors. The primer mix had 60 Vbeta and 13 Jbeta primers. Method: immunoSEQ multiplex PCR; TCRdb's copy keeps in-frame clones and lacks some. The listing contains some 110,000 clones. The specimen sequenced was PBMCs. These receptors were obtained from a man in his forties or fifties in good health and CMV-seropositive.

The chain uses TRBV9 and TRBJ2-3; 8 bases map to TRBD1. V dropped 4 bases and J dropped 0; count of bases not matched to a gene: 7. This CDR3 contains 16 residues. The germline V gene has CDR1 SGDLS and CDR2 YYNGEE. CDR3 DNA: TGTGCCAGCAGCCTGACAGGGGAGGCTAGCACAGATACGCAGTATTTT. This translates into CASSLTGEASTDTQYF.

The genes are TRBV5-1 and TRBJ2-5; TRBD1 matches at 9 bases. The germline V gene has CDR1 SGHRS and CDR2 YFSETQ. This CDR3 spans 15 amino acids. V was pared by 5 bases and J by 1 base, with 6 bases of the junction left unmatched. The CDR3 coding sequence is TGCGCCAGCAGTTTTTTACAGGGGGCCCAAGAGACCCAGTACTTC. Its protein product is CASSFLQGAQETQYF.

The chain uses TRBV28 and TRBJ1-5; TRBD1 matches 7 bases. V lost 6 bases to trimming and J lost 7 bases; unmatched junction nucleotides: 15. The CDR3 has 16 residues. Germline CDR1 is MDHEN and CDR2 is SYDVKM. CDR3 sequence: CASSITQGVRTQPQHF. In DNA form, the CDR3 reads TGTGCCAGCAGCATCACCCAGGGGGTTCGCACGCAGCCCCAGCATTTT. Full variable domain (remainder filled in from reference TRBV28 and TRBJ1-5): DVKVTQSSRYLVKRTGEKVFLECVQDMDHENMFWYRQDPGLGLRLIYFSYDVKMKEKGDIPEGYSVSREKKERFSLILESASTNQTSMYLCASSITQGVRTQPQHFGDGTRLSIL.

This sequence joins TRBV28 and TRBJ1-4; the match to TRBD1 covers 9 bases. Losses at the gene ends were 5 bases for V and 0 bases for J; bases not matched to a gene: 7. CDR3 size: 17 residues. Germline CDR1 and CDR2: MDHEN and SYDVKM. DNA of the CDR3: TGTGCCAGCAGTCAACCGGGACAGGGTTCAACTAATGAAAAACTGTTTTTT. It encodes CASSQPGQGSTNEKLFF.

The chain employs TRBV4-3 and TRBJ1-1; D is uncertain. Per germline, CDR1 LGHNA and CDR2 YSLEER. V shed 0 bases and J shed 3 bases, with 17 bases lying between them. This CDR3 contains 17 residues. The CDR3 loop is CASSQDSAVLEDTEAFF. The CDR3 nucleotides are TGCGCCAGCAGCCAAGATAGTGCGGTACTGGAGGACACTGAAGCTTTCTTT.

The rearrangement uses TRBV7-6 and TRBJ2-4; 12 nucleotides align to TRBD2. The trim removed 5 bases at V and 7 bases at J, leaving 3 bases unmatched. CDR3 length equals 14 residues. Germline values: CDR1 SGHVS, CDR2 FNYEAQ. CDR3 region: CASSGTSGSNIQYF. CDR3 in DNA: TGTGCCAGCAGCGGGACTAGCGGGTCCAACATTCAGTACTTC.

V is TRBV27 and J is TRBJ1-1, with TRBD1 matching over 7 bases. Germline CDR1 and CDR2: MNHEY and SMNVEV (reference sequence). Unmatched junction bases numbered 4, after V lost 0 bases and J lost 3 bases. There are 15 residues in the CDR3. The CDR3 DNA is TGTGCCAGCAGTTTATCGGCAGGGGGGTACACTGAAGCTTTCTTT. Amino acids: CASSLSAGGYTEAFF.

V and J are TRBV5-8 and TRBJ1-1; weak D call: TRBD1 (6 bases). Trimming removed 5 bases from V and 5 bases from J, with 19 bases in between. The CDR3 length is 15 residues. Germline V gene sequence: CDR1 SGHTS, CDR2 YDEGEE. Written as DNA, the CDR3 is TGTGCCAGCAGGGAGCTCGGGGGGCTGTGGACTGAAGCTTTCTTT. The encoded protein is CASRELGGLWTEAFF.

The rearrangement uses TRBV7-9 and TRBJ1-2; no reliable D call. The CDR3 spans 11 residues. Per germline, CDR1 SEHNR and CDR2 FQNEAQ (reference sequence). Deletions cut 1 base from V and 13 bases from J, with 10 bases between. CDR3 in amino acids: CASSLELGGTF. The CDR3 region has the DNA TGTGCCAGCAGCTTAGAGTTAGGAGGCACCTTC.

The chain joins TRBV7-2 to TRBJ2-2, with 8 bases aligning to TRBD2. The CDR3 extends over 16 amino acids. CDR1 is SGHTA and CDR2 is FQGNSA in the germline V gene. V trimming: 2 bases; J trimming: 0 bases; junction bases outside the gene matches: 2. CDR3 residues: CASSLQAGANTGELFF. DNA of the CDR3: TGTGCCAGCAGCTTACAAGCGGGAGCGAACACCGGGGAGCTGTTTTTT.

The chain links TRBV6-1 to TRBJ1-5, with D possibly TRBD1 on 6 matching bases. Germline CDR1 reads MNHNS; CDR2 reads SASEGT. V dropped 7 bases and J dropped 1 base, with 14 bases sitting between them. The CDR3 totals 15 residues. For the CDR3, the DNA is TGTGCCAGCAAGTACAGGGTGGGGAGCAATCAGCCCCAGCATTTT. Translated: CASKYRVGSNQPQHF.

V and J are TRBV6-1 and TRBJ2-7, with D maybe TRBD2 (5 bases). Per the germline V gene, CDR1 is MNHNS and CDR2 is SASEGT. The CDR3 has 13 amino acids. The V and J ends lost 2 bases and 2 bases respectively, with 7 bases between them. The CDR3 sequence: CASSETRTYEQYF. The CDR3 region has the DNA TGTGCCAGCAGTGAAACTAGAACCTACGAGCAGTACTTC.

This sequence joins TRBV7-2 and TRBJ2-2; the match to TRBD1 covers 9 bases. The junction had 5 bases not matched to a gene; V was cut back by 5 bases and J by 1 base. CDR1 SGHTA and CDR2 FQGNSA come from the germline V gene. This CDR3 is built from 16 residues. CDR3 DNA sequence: TGTGCCAGCAGCCTGCGACAGGGGGGGAACACCGGGGAGCTGTTTTTT. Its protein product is CASSLRQGGNTGELFF. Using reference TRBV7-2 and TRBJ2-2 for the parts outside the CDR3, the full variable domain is GAGVSQSPSNKVTEKGKDVELRCDPISGHTALYWYRQSLGQGLEFLIYFQGNSAPDKSGLPSDRFSAERTGGSVSTLTIQRTQQEDSAVYLCASSLRQGGNTGELFFGEGSRLTVL.

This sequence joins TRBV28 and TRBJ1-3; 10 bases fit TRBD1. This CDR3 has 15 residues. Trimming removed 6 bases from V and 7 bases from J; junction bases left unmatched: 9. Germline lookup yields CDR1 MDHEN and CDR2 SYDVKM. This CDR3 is CASSLGGQGSNTIYF. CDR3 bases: TGTGCCAGCAGCCTCGGGGGACAGGGGTCGAACACCATATATTTT.

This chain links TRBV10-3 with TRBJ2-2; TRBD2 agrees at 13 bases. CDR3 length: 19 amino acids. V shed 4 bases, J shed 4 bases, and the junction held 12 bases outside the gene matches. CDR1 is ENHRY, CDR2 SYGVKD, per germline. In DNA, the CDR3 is TGTGCCATCAGTGTCATGACTAGCGGGAGGACTACGGCCACCGGGGAGCTGTTTTTT. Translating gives CAISVMTSGRTTATGELFF.

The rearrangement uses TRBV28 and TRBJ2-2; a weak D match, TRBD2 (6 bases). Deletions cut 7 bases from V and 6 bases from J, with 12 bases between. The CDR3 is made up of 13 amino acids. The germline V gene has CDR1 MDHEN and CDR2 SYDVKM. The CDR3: CASTTAGSGELFF. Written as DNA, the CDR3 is TGTGCCAGCACCACCGCGGGGTCCGGGGAGCTGTTTTTT. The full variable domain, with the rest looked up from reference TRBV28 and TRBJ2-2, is DVKVTQSSRYLVKRTGEKVFLECVQDMDHENMFWYRQDPGLGLRLIYFSYDVKMKEKGDIPEGYSVSREKKERFSLILESASTNQTSMYLCASTTAGSGELFFGEGSRLTVL.

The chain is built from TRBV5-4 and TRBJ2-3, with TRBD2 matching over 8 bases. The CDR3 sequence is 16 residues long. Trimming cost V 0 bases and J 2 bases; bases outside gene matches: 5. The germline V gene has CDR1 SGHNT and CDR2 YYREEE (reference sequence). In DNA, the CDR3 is TGTGCCAGCAGCTTGGGCTCGGGAGGGCTCACAGATACGCAGTATTTT. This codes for CASSLGSGGLTDTQYF.

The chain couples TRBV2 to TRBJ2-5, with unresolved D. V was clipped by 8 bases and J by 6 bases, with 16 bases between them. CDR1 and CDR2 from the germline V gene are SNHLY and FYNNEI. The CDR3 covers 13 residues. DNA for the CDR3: TGTGCCAGCGACAACTCTGGAAAGAAGACCCAGTACTTC. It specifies CASDNSGKKTQYF.

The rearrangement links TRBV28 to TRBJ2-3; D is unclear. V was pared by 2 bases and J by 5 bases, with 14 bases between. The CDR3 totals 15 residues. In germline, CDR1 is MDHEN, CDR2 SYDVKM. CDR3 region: CASSLMGLGEDTQYF. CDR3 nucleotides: TGTGCCAGCAGTTTAATGGGCCTTGGCGAAGATACGCAGTATTTT.

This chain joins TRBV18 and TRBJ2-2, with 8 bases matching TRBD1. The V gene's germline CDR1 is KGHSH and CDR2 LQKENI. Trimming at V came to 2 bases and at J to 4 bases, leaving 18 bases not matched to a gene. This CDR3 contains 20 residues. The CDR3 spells CASSPVYGLQGAHGTGELFF. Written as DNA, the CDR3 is TGTGCCAGCTCACCAGTATACGGCCTTCAGGGGGCGCATGGCACCGGGGAGCTGTTTTTT.

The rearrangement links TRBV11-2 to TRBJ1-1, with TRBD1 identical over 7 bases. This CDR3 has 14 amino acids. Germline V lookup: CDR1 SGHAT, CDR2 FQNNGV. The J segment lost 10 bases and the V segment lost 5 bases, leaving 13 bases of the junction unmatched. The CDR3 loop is CASSPQATGRTAFF. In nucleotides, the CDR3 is TGTGCCAGCAGCCCTCAAGCGACAGGGAGGACAGCTTTCTTT.